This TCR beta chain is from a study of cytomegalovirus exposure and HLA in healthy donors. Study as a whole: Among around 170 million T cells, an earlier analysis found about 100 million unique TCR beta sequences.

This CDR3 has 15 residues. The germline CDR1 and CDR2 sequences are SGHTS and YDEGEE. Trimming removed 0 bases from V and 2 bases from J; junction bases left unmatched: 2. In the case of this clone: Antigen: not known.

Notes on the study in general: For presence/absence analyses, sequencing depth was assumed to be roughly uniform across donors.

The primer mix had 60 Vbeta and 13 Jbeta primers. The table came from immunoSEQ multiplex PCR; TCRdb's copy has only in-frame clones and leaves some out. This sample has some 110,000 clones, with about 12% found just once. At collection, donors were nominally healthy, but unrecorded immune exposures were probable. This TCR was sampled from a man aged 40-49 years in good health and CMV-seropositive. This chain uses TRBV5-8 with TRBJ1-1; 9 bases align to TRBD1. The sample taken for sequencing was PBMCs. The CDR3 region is CASSLGDRDNTEAFF. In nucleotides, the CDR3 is TGTGCCAGCAGCTTGGGGGACAGGGATAACACTGAAGCTTTCTTT. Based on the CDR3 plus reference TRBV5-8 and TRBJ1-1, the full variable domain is EAGVTQSPTHLIKTRGQQATLRCSPISGHTSVYWYQQALGLGLQFLLWYDEGEERNRGNFPPRFSGRQFPNYSSELNVNALELEDSALYLCASSLGDRDNTEAFFGQGTRLTVV.